This T cell receptor beta chain was sequenced for a study of CD8 T cells in ankylosing spondylitis. Study-wide findings and caveats: According to the report, clones linked to the disease were significantly enriched in matched synovial fluid samples taken from ankylosing spondylitis patients.

Making use of molecular barcodes, quantitative 5'-RACE generated TCR beta libraries. TCRdb passed the 5' RACE reads through MiXCR, listing each CDR3 protein once. The table includes 150,000 or so distinct CDR3 sequences, around a tenth detected once. This clonotype was recorded a few times. Its antigen is unknown. Trimming cost V 1 base and J 3 bases; bases outside gene matches: 5. The CDR3 is 15 residues long. Germline V gene lookup returns CDR1 SGHVS and CDR2 FNYEAQ. This sequence joins TRBV7-6 and TRBJ1-1, with TRBD1 matching over 7 bases. The receptor's source is a female donor with ankylosing spondylitis or in good health (not recorded which). Input material: blood, either unsorted or a sorted T cell fraction (not recorded which). As DNA, the CDR3 is TGTGCCAGCAGCTTAGGCGAGACAGGGTACACTGAAGCTTTCTTT. It yields the protein CASSLGETGYTEAFF. Full variable domain (remainder filled in from reference TRBV7-6 and TRBJ1-1): GAGVSQSPRYKVTKRGQDVALRCDPISGHVSLYWYRQALGQGPEFLTYFNYEAQQDKSGLPNDRFSAERPEGSISTLTIQRTEQRDSAMYRCASSLGETGYTEAFFGQGTRLTVV.